A single T cell receptor beta chain is shown here with its context. This clonotype was recorded a few times. It lacks a known antigen. Per-base quality was not reported, and no clone a single base away is much larger than it. Every donor was a healthy Caucasian. Miltenyi CD45RO+ enrichment and human naive T-cell isolation kits were used to isolate memory (CD45RO+) and naive T cells from PBMC. The protocol used for the library was 5' RACE. The sample was run on an Illumina HiSeq 2000. Template switching added a universal primer binding site, and the final cDNA carried a unique molecular identifier that allowed TCR cDNA molecules to be counted accurately. Specific primers in the conserved constant-segment region were used to synthesize first-strand cDNA for TCR alpha and beta chains. To control for contamination, each cDNA library was double barcoded with a SMART-Mk sample barcode plus Illumina barcodes. Two successive PCR steps introduced TruSeq adapter sequences along with Illumina sample barcodes. The Illumina HiSeq platform was used with custom primers to sequence TCR alpha and beta cDNA libraries. The authors' analysis ran thus. MiGEC was used to process raw reads and extract unique molecular identifiers, and MiXCR was used to find CDR3 positions. For each individual, recombination models were inferred using an EM algorithm with the repgenHMM and IGoR tools. Shared clonotypes were analyzed with the tcR package in R, and sharing was normalized by the product of cloneset sizes. To study raw recombination without the effects of thymic and clonal selection, out-of-frame nonproductive sequences were analyzed. TCRdb took the public reads, trimmed them with fastp at Q25, ran MiXCR for clone calling and kept in-frame beta chains. Each CDR3 protein gets just one entry, which takes the most common genes and DNA from the rows behind it. The authors' filters were not applied to this entry. Here the sample has roughly 250,000 distinct CDR3 sequences; about 14% occur a single time. Around 9% of the sample is in the top ten clones.

The record originates from a study of identical twins listed by TCRdb under 2016. Broadly, across the study: TCR alpha and beta repertoires from monozygotic twins, unrelated adults of various ages and cord blood were deep-sequenced to test whether fetal clonotypes persist. To rule out contamination, replicate twin experiments were performed at different times with different library preparation protocols. The full study reports these points: A weaker excess of twin sharing was found in beta out-of-frame sequences because the signal-to-noise ratio was lowered by fewer shared sequences. Zero-insertion analyses could be partly confounded by invariant T cells such as MAIT and iNKT, though diverse VJ usage argued against such confounding for most clonotypes. Because the same donors could not be followed over many years, the conclusions relied on cross-sectional statistical analysis. Out-of-frame TCR alpha sharing in monozygotic twins was systematically underestimated by recombination models, whereas sharing between unrelated individuals was in agreement with the recombination models. Compared with coincidental sharing between unrelated individuals, out-of-frame TCR alpha sequences shared between twins had an excess of sequences with low generation probability. Abundant cord blood beta clonotypes had fewer insertions, young adult naive repertoires showed a similar but weaker trend, and memory repertoires showed no such trend.

The germline V gene specifies MNHEY as CDR1 and SVGEGT as CDR2. V is pared back by 2 bases and J by 1 base, with 9 bases lying between the germline termini. Measured from the cysteine to the phenylalanine, the CDR3 is 15 residues long. The retained sequence is limited to the CDR3, 45 bases, with the frame set at the first base. The specimen sequenced was memory (CD45RO+) T cells sorted from blood. Explained via the paper, the cell subset or site label denotes: CD45RO+ enriched T cells. The chain joins TRBV6-2 or TRBV6-3 to TRBJ1-5, with the D gene not confidently named. The source of this sequence is a woman aged 18 to 35 in good health. The CDR3 protein sequence reads: CASSYVPLSNQPQHF. The nucleotide sequence reads TGTGCCAGCAGTTACGTGCCTCTGAGCAATCAGCCCCAGCATTTT.